These T cell receptor beta chains were read from a single sample in a study of early stage breast cancer tumors. TCRdb's copy holds only in-frame clones and misses some; the assay was immunoSEQ multiplex PCR. The sample includes approximately 75,000 clones, around 80% of them seen just once. The sequenced sample consisted of blood. The receptor source for this set is a person aged 40-50 years with breast cancer. The CDR3 runs from the conserved cysteine through the conserved F or W. A D gene is named only where the DNA matches it firmly. Where a row states a size, it is once, few, many or the class of an expanded clone; other rows omit it.

>TRBV10-3|few|TRBJ1-2|.
CAISESHGAF
TGTGCCATCAGTGAAAGTCACGGAGCCTTC
>TRBV30|.|TRBJ2-2|TRBD1
CACFGPRGTVNTGELFF
TGTGCCTGCTTTGGTCCCAGAGGGACAGTGAACACCGGGGAGCTGTTTTTT
>TRBV6-1|.|TRBJ2-1|TRBD2
CASRPTSGERNEQFF
TGTGCCAGCAGACCCACTAGCGGGGAGCGGAATGAGCAGTTCTTC
>TRBV18|.|TRBJ1-1|.
CASSPSGETEAFF
TGTGCCAGCTCACCATCGGGAGAAACTGAAGCTTTCTTT
>TRBV7-9|.|TRBJ1-4|TRBD1
CASSLAGTGGEKLFF
TGTGCCAGCAGCTTAGCCGGGACAGGCGGTGAAAAACTGTTTTTT
>TRBV28|.|TRBJ2-7|.
CASTRQGGNEQYF
TGTGCCAGCACCAGACAGGGAGGAAACGAGCAGTACTTC
>TRBV10-3|.|TRBJ2-1|TRBD2
CAISRDYGNEQFF
TGTGCCATCAGCCGGGACTATGGTAATGAGCAGTTCTTC
>TRBV11-2|.|TRBJ2-7|TRBD2
CASSLVPWREVSYEQYF
TGTGCCAGCAGCTTAGTTCCATGGCGGGAGGTCTCCTACGAGCAGTACTTC
>TRBV18|.|TRBJ1-2|TRBD1
CASSPLDRETGLYGYTF
TGTGCCAGCTCACCATTGGACAGGGAAACGGGGCTTTATGGCTACACCTTC
>TRBV4-1|.|TRBJ1-2|.
CASSQAQGRHLFYGYTF
TGCGCCAGCAGCCAAGCCCAAGGGCGGCACCTCTTCTATGGCTACACCTTC
>TRBV18|.|TRBJ2-6|.
CASSPDSSSGANVLTF
TGTGCCAGCTCACCAGACAGCAGCTCTGGGGCCAACGTCCTGACTTTC
>TRBV18|once|TRBJ2-7|.
CASSQRRGPDEQYF
TGTGCCAGCTCACAACGGCGGGGCCCCGACGAGCAGTACTTC
>TRBV9|.|TRBJ2-3|TRBD2
CASSISGSGDTQYF
TGTGCCAGCAGCATTAGCGGGAGTGGAGATACGCAGTATTTT
>TRBV6-1|.|TRBJ2-7|TRBD2
CATRTSGAYEQYF
TGTGCCACCCGGACTAGCGGGGCCTACGAGCAGTACTTC
>TRBV6-5|.|TRBJ2-1|.
CASRRGHEQFF
TGTGCCAGCAGACGGGGGCATGAGCAGTTCTTC
>TRBV27|few|TRBJ2-2|.
CASSPLHPSWLFF
TGTGCCAGCAGTCCACTCCACCCGAGTTGGCTGTTTTTT
>TRBV7-9|few|TRBJ2-6|.
CASSRTGAGANVLTF
TGTGCCAGCAGCAGGACGGGGGCCGGGGCCAACGTCCTGACTTTC
>TRBV14|.|TRBJ2-1|TRBD2
CASSQESLAGAVSYNEQFF
TGTGCCAGCAGCCAAGAATCCTTAGCGGGAGCTGTGTCCTACAATGAGCAGTTCTTC
>TRBV7-8|.|TRBJ2-1|TRBD2
CASSLGEGLAIYEQFF
TGTGCCAGCAGCTTAGGAGAGGGACTAGCGATTTATGAGCAGTTCTTC
>TRBV29-1|.|TRBJ2-6|.
CSVIPDKTTSGANVLTF
TGCAGCGTGATACCGGACAAAACAACATCTGGGGCCAACGTCCTGACTTTC
>TRBV7-9|.|TRBJ1-1|.
CASSLALEGAFF
TGTGCCAGCAGCTTAGCTCTCGAGGGAGCTTTCTTT
>TRBV9|few|TRBJ1-1|.
CASSVGGHRARAFF
TGTGCCAGCAGCGTAGGAGGTCATAGAGCCAGAGCTTTCTTT
>TRBV7-9|.|TRBJ1-4|.
CASSWPERGIDEKLFF
TGTGCCAGCAGCTGGCCGGAGAGGGGGATTGACGAAAAACTGTTTTTT
>TRBV14|.|TRBJ2-7|TRBD2
CASSQARGAYEQYF
TGTGCCAGCAGCCAAGCCCGGGGGGCCTACGAGCAGTACTTC
>TRBV19|.|TRBJ1-5|.
CASSIEWGNQPQHF
TGTGCCAGTAGTATAGAGTGGGGCAATCAGCCCCAGCATTTT
>TRBV4-1|.|TRBJ2-7|TRBD2
CASSQGLAGGTYEQYF
TGCGCCAGCAGCCAAGGTCTAGCGGGAGGCACCTACGAGCAGTACTTC
>TRBV10-3|.|TRBJ1-1|.
CAIMGRENTEAFF
TGTGCCATCATGGGACGGGAGAACACTGAAGCTTTCTTT
>TRBV19|.|TRBJ2-3|.
CASSIGQSTDTQYF
TGTGCCAGTAGTATAGGACAGAGCACAGATACGCAGTATTTT
>TRBV18|.|TRBJ2-1|TRBD2
CASSPGLAAYNEQFF
TGTGCCAGCTCACCCGGACTAGCGGCCTACAATGAGCAGTTCTTC
>TRBV27|.|TRBJ2-7|TRBD2
CASSLTGLEAYEQYF
TGTGCCAGCAGTTTAACGGGACTAGAAGCGTACGAGCAGTACTTC
>TRBV28|.|TRBJ2-5|.
CASSLNGRRGLETQYF
TGTGCCAGCAGTTTGAACGGTCGGCGGGGTCTGGAGACCCAGTACTTC
>TRBV7-6|.|TRBJ1-1|.
CASSLELSNTEAFF
TGTGCCAGCAGCTTAGAACTGTCGAACACTGAAGCTTTCTTT
>TRBV30|.|TRBJ2-1|TRBD1
CAWSVQLGQGEQFF
TGTGCCTGGAGTGTTCAACTAGGACAGGGTGAGCAGTTCTTC
>TRBV6-4|.|TRBJ2-2|.
CASSAGVDTGELFF
TGTGCCAGCAGTGCGGGTGTGGACACCGGGGAGCTGTTTTTT
>TRBV30|.|TRBJ2-1|.
CAWSRWGPYNEQFF
TGTGCCTGGAGTCGCTGGGGTCCCTACAATGAGCAGTTCTTC
>TRBV5-1|.|TRBJ2-5|TRBD2
CASSSYFQREEGQETQYF
TGCGCCAGCAGCTCCTATTTTCAGCGGGAGGAGGGCCAAGAGACCCAGTACTTC